This TCR beta chain was recorded in a study of blood T cell repertoires in COVID-19. In the study overall: From T cells, B-cell-depleted T cells, or PBMCs came the material, which was cDNA or gDNA.

CDR3 size: 15 residues. V lost 2 bases, J lost 2 bases, and 2 bases stayed unmatched. CDR1 is SGHTA, CDR2 FQGNSA, per germline. The table lists this clone with a count of one. The cohort comprised adults aged about 18 to 100 years residing in 20 to 25 US areas. Assignments of participants to cohorts depended upon their own reported clinical history. Original handling: Amplification of reference gene primers provided the estimated nucleated cell counts. Sequencing used immunoSEQ multiplex PCR; TCRdb keeps in-frame clones, though not all of them. D and trimming come from the DNA, and the V and J calls and clone size come from that table. The table lists 200,000 to 300,000 clones, just under 90% of them singletons.

This clonotype was obtained from a man aged 45 to 65 who had been exposed to COVID-19. Sample: PBMCs or T cells enriched from blood (not recorded which). This chain joins TRBV7-2 and TRBJ1-2, with 10 bases lining up with TRBD1. This chain's CDR3 is CASSLRQGANYGYTF. The CDR3 coding sequence is TGTGCCAGCAGCTTAAGACAGGGGGCAAACTATGGCTACACCTTC. Full variable domain (remainder filled in from reference TRBV7-2 and TRBJ1-2): GAGVSQSPSNKVTEKGKDVELRCDPISGHTALYWYRQSLGQGLEFLIYFQGNSAPDKSGLPSDRFSAERTGGSVSTLTIQRTQQEDSAVYLCASSLRQGANYGYTFGSGTRLTVV.